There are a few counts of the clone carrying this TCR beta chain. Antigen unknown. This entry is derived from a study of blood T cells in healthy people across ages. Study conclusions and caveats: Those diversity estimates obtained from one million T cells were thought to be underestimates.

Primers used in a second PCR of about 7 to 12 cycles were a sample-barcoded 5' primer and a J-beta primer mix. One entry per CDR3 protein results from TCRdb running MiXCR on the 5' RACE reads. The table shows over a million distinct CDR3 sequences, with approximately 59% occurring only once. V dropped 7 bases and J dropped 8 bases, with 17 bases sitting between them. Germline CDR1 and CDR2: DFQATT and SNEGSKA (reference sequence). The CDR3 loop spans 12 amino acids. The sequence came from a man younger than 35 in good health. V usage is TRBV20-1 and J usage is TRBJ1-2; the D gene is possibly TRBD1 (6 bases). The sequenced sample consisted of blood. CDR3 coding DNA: TGCAGTGTTCCTCATGGGGGGCGCGGCTACACCTTC. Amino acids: CSVPHGGRGYTF.